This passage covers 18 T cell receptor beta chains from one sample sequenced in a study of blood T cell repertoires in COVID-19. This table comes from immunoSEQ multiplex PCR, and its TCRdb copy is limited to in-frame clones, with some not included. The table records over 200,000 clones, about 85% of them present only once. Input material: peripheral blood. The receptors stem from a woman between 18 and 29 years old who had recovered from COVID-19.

CDR3 DNA: TGTGCCACCCAGTATAGTTCGGGGAACACTGAAGCTTTCTTT. It is translated as CATQYSSGNTEAFF. The rearrangement uses TRBV2 and TRBJ1-1; D not resolved. The germline V gene has CDR1 SNHLY and CDR2 FYNNEI. CDR3 length: 14 amino acids. V lost 10 bases, J lost 1 base, and 16 bases lay in between.

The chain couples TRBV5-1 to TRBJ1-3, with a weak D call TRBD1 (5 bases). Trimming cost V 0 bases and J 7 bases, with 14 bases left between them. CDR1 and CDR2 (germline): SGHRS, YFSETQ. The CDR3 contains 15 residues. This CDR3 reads CASSLGQIPGNTIYF. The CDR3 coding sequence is TGCGCCAGCAGCTTGGGACAGATCCCAGGCAACACCATATATTTT.

CDR3 amino acids: CASSSTRTSGSSYEQYF. CDR3 DNA: TGTGCCAGCAGCTCAACTAGGACTAGCGGAAGCTCCTACGAGCAGTACTTC. V is TRBV6-2 or TRBV6-3 and J is TRBJ2-7; 10 bases are a match to TRBD2. Germline CDR1 MNHEY, CDR2 SVGEGT. Germline trimming cut 6 bases from V and 0 bases from J; bases unmatched to any gene: 11. The CDR3 covers 17 residues.

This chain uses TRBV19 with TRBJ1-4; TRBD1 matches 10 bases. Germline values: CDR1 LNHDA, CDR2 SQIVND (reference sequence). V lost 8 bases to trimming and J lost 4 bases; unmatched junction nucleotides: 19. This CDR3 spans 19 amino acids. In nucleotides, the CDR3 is TGTGCCAGTCGCCAGACCGGGACAGGGGCTCCTCCATATAATGAAAAACTGTTTTTT. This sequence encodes CASRQTGTGAPPYNEKLFF.

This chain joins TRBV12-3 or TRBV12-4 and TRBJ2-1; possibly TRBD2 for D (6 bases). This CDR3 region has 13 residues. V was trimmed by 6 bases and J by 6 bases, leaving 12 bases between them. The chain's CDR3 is CASSRLDSNEQFF. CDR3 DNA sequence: TGTGCCAGCAGCAGACTAGACTCCAATGAGCAGTTCTTC.

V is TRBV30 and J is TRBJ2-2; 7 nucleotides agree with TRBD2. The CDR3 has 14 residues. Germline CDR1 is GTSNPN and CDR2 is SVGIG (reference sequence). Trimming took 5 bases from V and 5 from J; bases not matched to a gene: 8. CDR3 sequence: CAWRSAGTTGELFF. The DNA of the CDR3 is TGTGCCTGGCGATCAGCGGGGACGACCGGGGAGCTGTTTTTT.

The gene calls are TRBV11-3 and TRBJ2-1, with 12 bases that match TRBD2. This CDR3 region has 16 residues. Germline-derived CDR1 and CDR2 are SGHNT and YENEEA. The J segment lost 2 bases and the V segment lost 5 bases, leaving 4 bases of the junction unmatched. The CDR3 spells CASSPRLAGAYNEQFF. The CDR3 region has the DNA TGTGCCAGCAGCCCACGACTAGCGGGAGCCTACAATGAGCAGTTCTTC.

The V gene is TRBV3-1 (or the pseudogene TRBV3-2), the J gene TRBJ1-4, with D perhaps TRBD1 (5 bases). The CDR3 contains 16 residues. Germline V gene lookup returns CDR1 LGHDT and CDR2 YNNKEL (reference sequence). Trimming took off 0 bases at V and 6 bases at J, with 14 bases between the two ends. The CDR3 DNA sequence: TGTGCCAGCAGCCAAGATTTCGGCAGGGTCTATGAAAAACTGTTTTTT. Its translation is CASSQDFGRVYEKLFF.

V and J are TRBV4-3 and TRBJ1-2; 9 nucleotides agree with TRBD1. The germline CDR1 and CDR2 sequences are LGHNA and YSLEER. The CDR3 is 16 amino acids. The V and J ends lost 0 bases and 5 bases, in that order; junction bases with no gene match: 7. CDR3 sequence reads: CASSQETLGQGYGYTF. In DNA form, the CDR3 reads TGCGCCAGCAGCCAAGAAACCTTGGGACAGGGTTATGGCTACACCTTC.

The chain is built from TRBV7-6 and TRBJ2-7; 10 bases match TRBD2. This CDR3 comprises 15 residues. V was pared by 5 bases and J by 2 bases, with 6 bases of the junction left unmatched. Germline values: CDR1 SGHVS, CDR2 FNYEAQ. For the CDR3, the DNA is TGTGCCAGCAGCCTTCTAGCGGGAGAAACCTACGAGCAGTACTTC. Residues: CASSLLAGETYEQYF.

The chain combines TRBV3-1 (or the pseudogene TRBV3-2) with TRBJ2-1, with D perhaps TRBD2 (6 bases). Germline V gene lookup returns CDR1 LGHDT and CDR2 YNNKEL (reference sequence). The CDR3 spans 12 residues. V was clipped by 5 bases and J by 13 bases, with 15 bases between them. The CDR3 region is CASSSIAARQFF. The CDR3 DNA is TGTGCCAGCAGCTCAATAGCGGCACGTCAGTTCTTC.

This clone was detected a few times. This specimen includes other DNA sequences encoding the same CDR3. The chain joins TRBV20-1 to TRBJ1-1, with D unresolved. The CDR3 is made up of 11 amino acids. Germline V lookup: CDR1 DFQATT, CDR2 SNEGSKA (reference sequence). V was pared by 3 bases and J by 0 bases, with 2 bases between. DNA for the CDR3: TGCAGTGCTAGCTTGAACACTGAAGCTTTCTTT. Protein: CSASLNTEAFF.

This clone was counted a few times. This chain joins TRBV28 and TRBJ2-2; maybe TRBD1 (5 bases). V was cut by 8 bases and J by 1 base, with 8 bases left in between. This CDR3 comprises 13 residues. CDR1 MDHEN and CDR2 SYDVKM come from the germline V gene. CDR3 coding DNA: TGTGCCAGCGACAGACAGAACACCGGGGAGCTGTTTTTT. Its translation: CASDRQNTGELFF. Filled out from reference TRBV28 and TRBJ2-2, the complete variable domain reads DVKVTQSSRYLVKRTGEKVFLECVQDMDHENMFWYRQDPGLGLRLIYFSYDVKMKEKGDIPEGYSVSREKKERFSLILESASTNQTSMYLCASDRQNTGELFFGEGSRLTVL.

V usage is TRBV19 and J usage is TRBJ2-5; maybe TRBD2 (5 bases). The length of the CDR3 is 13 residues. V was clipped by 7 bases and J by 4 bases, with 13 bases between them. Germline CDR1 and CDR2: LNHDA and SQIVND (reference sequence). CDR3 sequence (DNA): TGTGCCAGTACGGGGAGAGTCGGAGAGACCCAGTACTTC. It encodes CASTGRVGETQYF.

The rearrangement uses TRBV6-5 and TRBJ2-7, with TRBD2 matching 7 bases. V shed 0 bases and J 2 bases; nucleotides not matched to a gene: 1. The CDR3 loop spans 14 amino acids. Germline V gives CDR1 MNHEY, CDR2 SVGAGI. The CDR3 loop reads CASSYSRGAYEQYF. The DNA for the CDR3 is TGTGCCAGCAGTTACTCCCGGGGGGCCTACGAGCAGTACTTC.

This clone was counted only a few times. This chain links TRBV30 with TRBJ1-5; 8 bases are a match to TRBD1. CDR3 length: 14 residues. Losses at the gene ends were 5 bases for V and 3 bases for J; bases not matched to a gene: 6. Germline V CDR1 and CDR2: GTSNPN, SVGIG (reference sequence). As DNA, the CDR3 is TGTGCCTGGGGAACAGGGGGACCCAATCAGCCCCAGCATTTT. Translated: CAWGTGGPNQPQHF.

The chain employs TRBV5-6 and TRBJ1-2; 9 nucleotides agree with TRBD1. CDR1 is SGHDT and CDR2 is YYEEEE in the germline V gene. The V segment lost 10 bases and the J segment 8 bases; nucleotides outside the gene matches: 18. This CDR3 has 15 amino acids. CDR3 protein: CAGGRGQGGFGGYTF. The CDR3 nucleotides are TGTGCCGGGGGACGGGGACAGGGAGGGTTCGGCGGCTACACCTTC.

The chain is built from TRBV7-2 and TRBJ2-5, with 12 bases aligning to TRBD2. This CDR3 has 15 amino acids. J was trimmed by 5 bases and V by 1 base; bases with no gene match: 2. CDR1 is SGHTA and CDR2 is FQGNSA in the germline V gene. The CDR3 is CASSLDTSGRETQYF. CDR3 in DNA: TGTGCCAGCAGCTTAGATACTAGCGGGAGGGAGACCCAGTACTTC.